In this sample, the clone carrying this TCR beta chain turned up once. Data came from immunoSEQ multiplex PCR; TCRdb stores just in-frame clones and leaves some out. The table lists about 28,000 clones, about 91% of them singletons. The record originates from a study of T cell changes during pregnancy in multiple sclerosis. Germline CDR1 reads SGDLS; CDR2 reads YYNGEE. Trimming removed 0 bases at V and 7 bases at J, with 10 bases between. The CDR3 spans 14 residues. The starting material was peripheral blood, obtained in the first trimester of pregnancy. The receptor was isolated from a female donor in good health, enrolled as a control in a pregnancy study. J is TRBJ1-4 and V is TRBV9; no clear D. The CDR3 here is CASSVGWAIEKLFF. Written as DNA, the CDR3 is TGTGCCAGCAGCGTAGGTTGGGCAATTGAAAAACTGTTTTTT.